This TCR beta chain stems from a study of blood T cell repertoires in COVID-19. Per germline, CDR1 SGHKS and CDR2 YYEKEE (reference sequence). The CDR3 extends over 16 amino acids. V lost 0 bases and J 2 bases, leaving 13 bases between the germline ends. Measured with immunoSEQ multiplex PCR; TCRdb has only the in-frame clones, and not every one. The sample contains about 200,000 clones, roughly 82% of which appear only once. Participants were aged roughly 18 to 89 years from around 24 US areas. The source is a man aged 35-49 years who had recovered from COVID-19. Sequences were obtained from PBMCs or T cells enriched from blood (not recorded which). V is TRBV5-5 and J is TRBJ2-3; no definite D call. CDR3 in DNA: TGTGCCAGCAGCTTGGGGGTTAACTATTTCACAGATACGCAGTATTTT. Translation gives CASSLGVNYFTDTQYF.